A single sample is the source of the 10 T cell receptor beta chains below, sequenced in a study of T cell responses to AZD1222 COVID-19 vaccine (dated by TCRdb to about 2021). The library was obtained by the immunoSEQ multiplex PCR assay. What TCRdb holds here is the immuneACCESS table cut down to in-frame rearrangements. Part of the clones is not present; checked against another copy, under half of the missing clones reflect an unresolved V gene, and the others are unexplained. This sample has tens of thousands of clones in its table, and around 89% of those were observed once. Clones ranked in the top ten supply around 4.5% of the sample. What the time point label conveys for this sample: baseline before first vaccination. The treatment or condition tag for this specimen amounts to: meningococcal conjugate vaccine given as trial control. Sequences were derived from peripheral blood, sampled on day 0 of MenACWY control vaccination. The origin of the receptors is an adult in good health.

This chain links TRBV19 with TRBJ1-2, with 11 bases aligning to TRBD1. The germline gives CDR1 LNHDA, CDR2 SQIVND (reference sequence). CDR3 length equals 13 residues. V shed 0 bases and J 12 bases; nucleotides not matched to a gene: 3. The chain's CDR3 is CASSIEVGQGDTF. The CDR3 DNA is TGTGCCAGTAGTATAGAAGTGGGACAGGGGGACACCTTC.

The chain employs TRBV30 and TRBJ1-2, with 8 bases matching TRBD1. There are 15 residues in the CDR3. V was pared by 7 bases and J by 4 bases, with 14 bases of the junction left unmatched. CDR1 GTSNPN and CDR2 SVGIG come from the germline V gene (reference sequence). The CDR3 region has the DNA TGTGCCTCGGGCGCGTTCAGGGGGCAAGGCTATGGCTACACCTTC. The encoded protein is CASGAFRGQGYGYTF.

CDR3 in DNA: TGTGCCAGCAGTTACGGAGGGACGGGCCAGCCCCAGCATTTT. It yields the protein CASSYGGTGQPQHF. The chain recombines TRBV6-2 or TRBV6-3 with TRBJ1-5; D possibly corresponds to TRBD1 (5 bases). The CDR3 is 14 amino acids. Germline V gene sequence: CDR1 MNHEY, CDR2 SVGEGT. V was shortened by 2 bases and J by 7 bases, with 12 bases between the two germline ends.

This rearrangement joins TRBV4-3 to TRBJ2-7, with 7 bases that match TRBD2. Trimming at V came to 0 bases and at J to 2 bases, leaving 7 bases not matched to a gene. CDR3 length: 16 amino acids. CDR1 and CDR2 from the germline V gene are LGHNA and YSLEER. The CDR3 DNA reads TGCGCCAGCAGCCAAGAAATTGGCGGGAGTGCCTACGAGCAGTACTTC. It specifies CASSQEIGGSAYEQYF.

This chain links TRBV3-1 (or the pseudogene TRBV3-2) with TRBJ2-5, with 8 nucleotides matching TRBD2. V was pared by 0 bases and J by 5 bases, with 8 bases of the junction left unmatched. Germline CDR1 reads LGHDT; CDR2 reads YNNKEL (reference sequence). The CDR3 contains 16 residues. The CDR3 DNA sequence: TGTGCCAGCAGCCAAGACGTGGGGCGGGAGGCTGAGACCCAGTACTTC. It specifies CASSQDVGREAETQYF.

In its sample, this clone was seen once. In DNA, the CDR3 is TGCAGTGCTAGTGGGCGTAATGAGCAGTTCTTC. As protein: CSASGRNEQFF. The chain joins TRBV20-1 to TRBJ2-1, with D unclear. The CDR3 totals 11 residues. Trimming pared 3 bases from V and 7 bases from J, leaving 7 bases between. Looked up from germline, CDR1 is DFQATT and CDR2 is SNEGSKA (reference sequence).

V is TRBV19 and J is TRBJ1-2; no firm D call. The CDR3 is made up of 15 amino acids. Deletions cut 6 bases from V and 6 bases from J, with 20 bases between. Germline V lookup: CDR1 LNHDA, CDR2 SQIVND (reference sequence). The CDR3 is CASRIISALEDGYTF. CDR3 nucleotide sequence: TGTGCCAGTAGGATCATTTCAGCGTTAGAGGATGGCTACACCTTC.

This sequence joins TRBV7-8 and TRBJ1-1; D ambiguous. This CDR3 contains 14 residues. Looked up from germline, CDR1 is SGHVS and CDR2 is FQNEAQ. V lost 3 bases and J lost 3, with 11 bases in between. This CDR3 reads CASSFQLAYTEAFF. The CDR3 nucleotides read TGTGCCAGCAGCTTTCAGTTGGCTTACACTGAAGCTTTCTTT.

The CDR3 loop is CASSEQREGYEQYF. In nucleotides, the CDR3 is TGCGCCAGCAGTGAGCAGCGGGAGGGCTACGAGCAGTACTTC. The rearrangement links TRBV10-1 to TRBJ2-7, with 10 bases identical to TRBD2. Germline CDR1 WNHNN, CDR2 SYGVQD (reference sequence). Trimming removed 2 bases from V and 3 bases from J; junction bases left unmatched: 1. The CDR3 spans 14 residues.

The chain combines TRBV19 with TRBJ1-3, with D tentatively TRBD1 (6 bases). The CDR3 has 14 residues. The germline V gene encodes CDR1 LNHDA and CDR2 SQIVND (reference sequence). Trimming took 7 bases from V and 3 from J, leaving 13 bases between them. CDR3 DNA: TGTGCCAGTACAAGGACAGAATTTGGAAACACCATATATTTT. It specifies CASTRTEFGNTIYF. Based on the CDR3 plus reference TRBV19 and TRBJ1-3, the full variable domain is DGGITQSPKYLFRKEGQNVTLSCEQNLNHDAMYWYRQDPGQGLRLIYYSQIVNDFQKGDIAEGYSVSREKKESFPLTVTSAQKNPTAFYLCASTRTEFGNTIYFGEGSWLTVV.